This TCR beta chain was sequenced during a study of blood T cell repertoires in COVID-19. Study in general: From the United States, Italy and Spain came samples of acute and convalescent COVID-19. From T cells, B-cell-depleted T cells, or PBMCs came the material, which was cDNA or gDNA.

Generated by immunoSEQ multiplex PCR, the TCRdb table keeps only in-frame clones and is missing some. The repertoire holds more than 70,000 clones, with around nine tenths as singletons. This CDR3 comprises 16 residues. Germline V gene sequence: CDR1 SGHRS, CDR2 YFSETQ. The V and J ends lost 0 bases and 2 bases, in that order; junction bases with no gene match: 2. The genes are TRBV5-1 and TRBJ2-1, with TRBD1 matching over 10 bases. Sequenced material: peripheral blood. The TCR was taken from a man aged 55 to 69 with acute or convalescent COVID-19. The CDR3 is CASSLAGTGAYNEQFF. In DNA, the CDR3 is TGCGCCAGCAGCTTGGCCGGGACAGGGGCCTACAATGAGCAGTTCTTC.